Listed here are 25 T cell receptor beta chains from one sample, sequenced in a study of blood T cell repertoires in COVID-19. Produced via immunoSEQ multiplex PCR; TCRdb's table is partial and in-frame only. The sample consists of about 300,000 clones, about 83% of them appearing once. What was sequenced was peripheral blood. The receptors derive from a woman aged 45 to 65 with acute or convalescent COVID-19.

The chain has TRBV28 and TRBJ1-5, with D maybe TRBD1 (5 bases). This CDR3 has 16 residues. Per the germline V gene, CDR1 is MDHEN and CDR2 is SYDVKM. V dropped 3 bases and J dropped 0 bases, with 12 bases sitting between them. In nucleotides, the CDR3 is TGTGCCAGCAGTTTCGGGCAGGGAGGTAGCAATCAGCCCCAGCATTTT. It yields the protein CASSFGQGGSNQPQHF.

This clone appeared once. The chain's CDR3 is CAISTGSASDTQYF. CDR3 DNA: TGTGCCATCAGCACAGGGTCGGCCTCAGATACGCAGTATTTT. The chain couples TRBV10-3 to TRBJ2-3, with D possibly TRBD1 on 6 matching bases. V lost 6 bases, J lost 4 bases, and 14 bases lay in between. CDR1 and CDR2 from the germline V gene are ENHRY and SYGVKD. This CDR3 spans 14 amino acids.

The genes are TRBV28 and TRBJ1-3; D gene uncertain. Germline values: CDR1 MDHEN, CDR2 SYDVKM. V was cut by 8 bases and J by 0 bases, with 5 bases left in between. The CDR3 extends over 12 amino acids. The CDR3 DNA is TGTGCCAGCGCTATCTCTGGAAACACCATATATTTT. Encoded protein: CASAISGNTIYF.

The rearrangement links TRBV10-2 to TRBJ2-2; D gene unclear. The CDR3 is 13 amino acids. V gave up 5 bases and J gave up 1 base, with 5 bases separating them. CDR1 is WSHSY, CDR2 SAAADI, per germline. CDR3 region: CASSRWNTGELFF. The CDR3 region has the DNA TGCGCCAGCAGTCGTTGGAACACCGGGGAGCTGTTTTTT.

CDR3 sequence reads: CASSLVSRVSGNTIYF. As DNA, the CDR3 is TGTGCCAGCAGCTTGGTATCCAGGGTGTCTGGAAACACCATATATTTT. The genes are TRBV5-6 and TRBJ1-3; D perhaps matches TRBD1 (5 bases). Germline loops: CDR1 SGHDT, CDR2 YYEEEE. The germline V and J ends were trimmed by 0 bases and 1 base, with 11 bases remaining between them. This CDR3 comprises 16 residues.

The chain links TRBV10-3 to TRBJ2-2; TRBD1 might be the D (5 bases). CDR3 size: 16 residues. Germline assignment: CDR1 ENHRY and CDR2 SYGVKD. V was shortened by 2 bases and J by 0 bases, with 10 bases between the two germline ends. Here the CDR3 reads CAISEQGPANTGELFF. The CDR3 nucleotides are TGTGCCATCAGTGAGCAGGGTCCGGCGAACACCGGGGAGCTGTTTTTT.

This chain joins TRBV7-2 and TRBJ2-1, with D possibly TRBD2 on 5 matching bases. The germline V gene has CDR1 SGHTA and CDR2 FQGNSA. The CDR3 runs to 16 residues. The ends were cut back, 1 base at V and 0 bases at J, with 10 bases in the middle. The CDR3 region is CASSLDPGSSYNEQFF. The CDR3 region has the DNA TGTGCCAGCAGCTTAGACCCTGGGAGCTCCTACAATGAGCAGTTCTTC.

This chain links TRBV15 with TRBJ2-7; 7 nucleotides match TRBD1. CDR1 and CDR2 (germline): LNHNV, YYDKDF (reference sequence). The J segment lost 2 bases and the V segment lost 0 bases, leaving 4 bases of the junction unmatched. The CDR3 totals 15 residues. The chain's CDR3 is CATSREQGYPYEQYF. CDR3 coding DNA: TGTGCCACCAGCAGAGAACAGGGGTACCCCTACGAGCAGTACTTC.

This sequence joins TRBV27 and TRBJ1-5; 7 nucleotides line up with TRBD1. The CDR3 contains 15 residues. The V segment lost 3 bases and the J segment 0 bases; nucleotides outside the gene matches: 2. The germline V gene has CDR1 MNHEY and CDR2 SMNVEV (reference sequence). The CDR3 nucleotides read TGTGCCAGCAGTTTGAGGGGGCCTAGCAATCAGCCCCAGCATTTT. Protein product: CASSLRGPSNQPQHF.

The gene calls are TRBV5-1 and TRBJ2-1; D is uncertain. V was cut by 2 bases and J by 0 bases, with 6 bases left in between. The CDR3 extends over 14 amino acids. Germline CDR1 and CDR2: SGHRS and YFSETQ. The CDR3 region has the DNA TGCGCCAGCAGCTTCCCGGGCTCCTACAATGAGCAGTTCTTC. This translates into CASSFPGSYNEQFF.

The DNA of the CDR3 is TGTGCCAGCAGTTTAGGCAGACAGTACACTGAAGCTTTCTTT. This codes for CASSLGRQYTEAFF. The rearrangement uses TRBV28 and TRBJ1-1; weak D call: TRBD1 (5 bases). The CDR3 totals 14 residues. Germline V gene data show CDR1 as MDHEN and CDR2 as SYDVKM. V shed 2 bases and J shed 3 bases, with 10 bases lying between them.

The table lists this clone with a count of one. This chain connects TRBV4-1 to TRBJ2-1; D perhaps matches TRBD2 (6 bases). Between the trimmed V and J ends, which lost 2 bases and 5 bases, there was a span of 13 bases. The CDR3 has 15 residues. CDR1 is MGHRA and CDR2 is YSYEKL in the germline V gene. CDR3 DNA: TGCGCCAGCAGCCAACCACGGGAGATGAACAATGAGCAGTTCTTC. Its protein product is CASSQPREMNNEQFF.

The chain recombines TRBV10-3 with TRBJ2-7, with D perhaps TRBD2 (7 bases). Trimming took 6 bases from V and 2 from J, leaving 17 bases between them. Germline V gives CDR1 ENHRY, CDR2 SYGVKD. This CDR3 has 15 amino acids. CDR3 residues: CAISWGGRGTYEQYF. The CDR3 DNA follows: TGTGCCATCAGCTGGGGGGGCAGGGGAACCTACGAGCAGTACTTC.

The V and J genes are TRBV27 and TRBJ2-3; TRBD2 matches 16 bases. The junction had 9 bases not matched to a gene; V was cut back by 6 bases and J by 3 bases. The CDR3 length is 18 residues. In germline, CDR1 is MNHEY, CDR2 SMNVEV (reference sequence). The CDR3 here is CASRSLGTSGRATDTQYF. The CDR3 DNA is TGTGCCAGCAGGAGCCTTGGGACTAGCGGGAGGGCGACAGATACGCAGTATTTT.

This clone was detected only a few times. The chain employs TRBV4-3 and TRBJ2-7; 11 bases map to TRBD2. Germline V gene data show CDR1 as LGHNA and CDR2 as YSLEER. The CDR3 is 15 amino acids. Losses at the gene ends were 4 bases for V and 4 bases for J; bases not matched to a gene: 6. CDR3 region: CASSLLAGGPYEQYF. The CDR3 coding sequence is TGCGCCAGCAGCCTGTTAGCGGGAGGGCCGTACGAGCAGTACTTC.

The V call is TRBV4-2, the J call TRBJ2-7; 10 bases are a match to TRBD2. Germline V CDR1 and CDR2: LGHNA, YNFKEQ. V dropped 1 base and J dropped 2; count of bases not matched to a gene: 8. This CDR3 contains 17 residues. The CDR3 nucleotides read TGTGCCAGCAGCCAAGCTCAGGCCGGGACTAGCGCCTACGAGCAGTACTTC. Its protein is CASSQAQAGTSAYEQYF.

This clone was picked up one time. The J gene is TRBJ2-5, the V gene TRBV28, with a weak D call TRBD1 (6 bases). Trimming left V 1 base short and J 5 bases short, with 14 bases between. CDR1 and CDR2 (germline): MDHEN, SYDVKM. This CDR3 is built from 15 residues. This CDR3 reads CASSLYQGRRETQYF. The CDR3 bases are TGTGCCAGCAGTTTATATCAGGGGCGTCGGGAGACCCAGTACTTC. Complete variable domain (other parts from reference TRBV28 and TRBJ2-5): DVKVTQSSRYLVKRTGEKVFLECVQDMDHENMFWYRQDPGLGLRLIYFSYDVKMKEKGDIPEGYSVSREKKERFSLILESASTNQTSMYLCASSLYQGRRETQYFGPGTRLLVL.

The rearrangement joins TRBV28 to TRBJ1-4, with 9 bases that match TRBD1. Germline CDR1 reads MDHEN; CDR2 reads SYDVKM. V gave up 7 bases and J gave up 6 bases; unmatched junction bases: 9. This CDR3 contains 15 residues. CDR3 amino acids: CASTDPGQGDEKLFF. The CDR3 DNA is TGTGCCAGCACCGATCCGGGACAGGGAGATGAAAAACTGTTTTTT.

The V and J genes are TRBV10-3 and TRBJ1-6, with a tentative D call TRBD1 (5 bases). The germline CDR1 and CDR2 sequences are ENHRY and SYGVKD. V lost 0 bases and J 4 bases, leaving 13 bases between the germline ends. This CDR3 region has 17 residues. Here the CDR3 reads CAISESRRTNYNSPLHF. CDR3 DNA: TGTGCCATCAGTGAGTCGAGAAGGACAAATTATAATTCACCCCTCCACTTT.

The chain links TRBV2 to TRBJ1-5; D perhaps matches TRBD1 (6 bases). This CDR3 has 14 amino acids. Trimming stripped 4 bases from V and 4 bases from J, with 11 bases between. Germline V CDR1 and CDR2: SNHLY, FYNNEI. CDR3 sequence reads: CASSATGINQPQHF. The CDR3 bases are TGTGCCAGCAGTGCCACAGGGATTAATCAGCCCCAGCATTTT.

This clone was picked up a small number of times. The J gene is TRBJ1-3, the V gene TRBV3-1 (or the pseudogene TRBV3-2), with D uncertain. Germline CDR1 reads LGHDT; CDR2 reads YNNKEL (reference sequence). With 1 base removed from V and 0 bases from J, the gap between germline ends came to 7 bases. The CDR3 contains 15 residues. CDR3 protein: CASSQVDYSGNTIYF. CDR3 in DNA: TGTGCCAGCAGCCAAGTTGACTACTCTGGAAACACCATATATTTT.

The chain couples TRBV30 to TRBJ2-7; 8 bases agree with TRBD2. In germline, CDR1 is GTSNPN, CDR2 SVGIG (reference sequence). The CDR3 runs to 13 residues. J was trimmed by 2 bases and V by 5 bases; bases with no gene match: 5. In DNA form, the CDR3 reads TGTGCCTGGGGTAGCGGGGACCCCTACGAGCAGTACTTC. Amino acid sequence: CAWGSGDPYEQYF.

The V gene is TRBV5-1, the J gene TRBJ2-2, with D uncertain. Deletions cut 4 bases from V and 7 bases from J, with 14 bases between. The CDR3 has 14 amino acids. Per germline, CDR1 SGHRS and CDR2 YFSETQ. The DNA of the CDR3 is TGCGCCAGCAGCCCGCATGGTAGTGGCGGGGAGCTGTTTTTT. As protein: CASSPHGSGGELFF.

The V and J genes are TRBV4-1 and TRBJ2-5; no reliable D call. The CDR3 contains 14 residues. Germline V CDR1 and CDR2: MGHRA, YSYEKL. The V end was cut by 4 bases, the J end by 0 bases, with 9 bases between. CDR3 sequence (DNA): TGCGCCAGCAGCCCAGCGAGATACCAAGAGACCCAGTACTTC. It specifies CASSPARYQETQYF.

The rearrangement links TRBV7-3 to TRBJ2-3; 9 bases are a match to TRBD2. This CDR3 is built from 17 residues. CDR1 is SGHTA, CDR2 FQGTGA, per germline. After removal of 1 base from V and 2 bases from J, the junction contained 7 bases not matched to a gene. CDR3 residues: CASSLIGLAGLTDTQYF. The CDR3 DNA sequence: TGTGCCAGCAGCTTAATAGGGCTAGCGGGACTCACAGATACGCAGTATTTT.